These T cell receptor beta chains were read from a single sample in a study of vaccination and CD4 T cells after COVID-19. Antigens of these TCRs are unknown. TCRdb passed the PCR reads through MiXCR, listing each CDR3 protein once. The data contain 10,000 to 15,000 distinct CDR3 sequences, approximately 61% of them singletons. The sequenced sample consisted of CD4+ T cells from blood, cultured in vitro. The receptors were gathered from a human donor who had recovered from COVID-19. Each CDR3 is given without its conserved first and last residue. Each record gives: V gene, J gene, D gene, CDR3 protein. The D gene is left open where the match is weak.

V gene: TRBV20-1
J gene: TRBJ2-7
D gene: TRBD2
CDR3 protein: SARDFERGGSYEQY

V gene: TRBV20-1
J gene: TRBJ2-1
D gene: TRBD2
CDR3 protein: SARASTSGQSNEQF

V gene: TRBV7-8
J gene: TRBJ2-7
D gene: NA
CDR3 protein: ASSPAQGPPRSEQY

V gene: TRBV12-3/TRBV12-4
J gene: TRBJ1-2
D gene: TRBD1
CDR3 protein: ASRTGEIVGGYT

V gene: TRBV2
J gene: TRBJ2-5
D gene: NA
CDR3 protein: ASSDQGDGTQY

V gene: TRBV20-1
J gene: TRBJ1-2
D gene: NA
CDR3 protein: SARDFKRAGSSYT

V gene: TRBV2
J gene: TRBJ1-5
D gene: NA
CDR3 protein: ASSRTDSNQPQH

V gene: TRBV7-9
J gene: TRBJ2-1
D gene: NA
CDR3 protein: ASSSGLSEQF

V gene: TRBV5-4
J gene: TRBJ2-5
D gene: TRBD2
CDR3 protein: ASSLGASGGAETQY

V gene: TRBV5-4
J gene: TRBJ1-1
D gene: TRBD1
CDR3 protein: ASSFRTGGEAF

V gene: TRBV4-1
J gene: TRBJ2-1
D gene: NA
CDR3 protein: ASSQEHYSYNEQF

V gene: TRBV6-1
J gene: TRBJ1-5
D gene: NA
CDR3 protein: ASRPDRMDQPQH

V gene: TRBV28
J gene: TRBJ2-5
D gene: TRBD1
CDR3 protein: ASRPHRGEVETQY

V gene: TRBV19
J gene: TRBJ2-7
D gene: NA
CDR3 protein: ASRGGSLGSYEQY

V gene: TRBV20-1
J gene: TRBJ2-5
D gene: TRBD2
CDR3 protein: SASDLGGGQETQY

V gene: TRBV6-2/TRBV6-3
J gene: TRBJ2-5
D gene: TRBD2
CDR3 protein: ASSPMTSGSKRETQY

V gene: TRBV6-5
J gene: TRBJ2-1
D gene: NA
CDR3 protein: ASSYGINNEQF

V gene: TRBV6-1
J gene: TRBJ2-3
D gene: NA
CDR3 protein: ASRPTGWPDTQY

V gene: TRBV11-3
J gene: TRBJ2-3
D gene: NA
CDR3 protein: ASSLGASEYTDTQY

V gene: TRBV25-1
J gene: TRBJ1-4
D gene: NA
CDR3 protein: ASSEQGTLRETNEKLF

V gene: TRBV2
J gene: TRBJ2-3
D gene: NA
CDR3 protein: ASSAYISTDTQY

V gene: TRBV6-1
J gene: TRBJ1-5
D gene: NA
CDR3 protein: ASRAPGNQPQH

V gene: TRBV12-3/TRBV12-4
J gene: TRBJ2-2
D gene: TRBD1
CDR3 protein: ASRPRLDRGAGELF

V gene: TRBV30
J gene: TRBJ2-3
D gene: NA
CDR3 protein: AWSSPASTDTQY

V gene: TRBV6-1
J gene: TRBJ1-5
D gene: NA
CDR3 protein: ASRDTYNQPQH

V gene: TRBV21-1
J gene: TRBJ2-7
D gene: NA
CDR3 protein: ASSKVGPSSYEQY

V gene: TRBV6-1
J gene: TRBJ2-5
D gene: TRBD2
CDR3 protein: ASFSRGVGETQY

V gene: TRBV27
J gene: TRBJ2-2
D gene: NA
CDR3 protein: AGSSGRRGPSTGELF

V gene: TRBV2
J gene: TRBJ1-5
D gene: NA
CDR3 protein: ASSEEGPQH

V gene: TRBV28
J gene: TRBJ2-5
D gene: TRBD1
CDR3 protein: ASRSRDRRETQY